This T cell receptor beta chain was observed in a study of graft-versus-host responses after intestinal transplantation (dated by TCRdb to the early 2020s). In the study overall: Multivisceral, liver-intestinal, or isolated intestinal transplants were received by the recipients. All recipients received anti-thymocyte globulin induction followed by maintenance tacrolimus and steroids for approximately 3 years. After intestinal transplantation, graft-versus-host and host-versus-graft alloreactive T cell clones were followed in the graft, circulation and bone marrow using bulk TCR-beta CDR3 sequencing. To identify alloreactive clones, pre-transplant mixed lymphocyte reaction products were sequenced and then compared with unstimulated pre-transplant donor and recipient T cells. A cohort of fewer than 25 intestinal transplant recipients, including one retransplant, was enrolled, and 3 patients lacking pretransplant specimens were excluded. Donor T cell macrochimerism was defined as a peak of at least 4% donor T cells among recipient peripheral blood mononuclear cells. Instead of going to the commercial service, samples from a few later patients were sequenced in-house on an Illumina MiSeq and processed with MiXCR. What the authors observed across the whole study: Conclusions were limited by the relatively low number and heterogeneity of intestinal transplant patients. Early after transplant, declines in HvG clones were associated with peak levels of circulating GvH clones. High GvH to HvG T cell clonal ratios were observed in the allografts of patients with donor T cell macrochimerism. GvH clones turned up in recipient bone marrow, with some appearing earlier in ileal mucosa or blood, a pattern consistent with an intestinal mucosal origin.

In regard to this clone: Its antigen is currently not known. There are no base qualities to consult, and no much larger clone falls within one base.

Interpreted using the paper, the time point label stands for: cells obtained before transplantation from donor or recipient. CD3+CD4+ and CD3+CD8+ populations were FACS-sorted from unstimulated pre-transplant donor and recipient cells taken from spleen or lymph nodes. The CDR3 goes from the cysteine to the phenylalanine over 15 residues. Kept here is only the CDR3 DNA, which spans 45 bases and is read in frame from base 1. For this chain, trimming is 2 bases at the V end and 0 bases at the J end, and the number of junction bases without a gene match is 1. The germline V gene supplies CDR1 SGDLS and CDR2 YYNGEE. Receptor amplification or capture employed the immunoSEQ multiplex PCR assay. In most patients, genomic DNA was isolated using the Qiagen DNeasy Blood and Tissue Kit and sent frozen to Adaptive Biotechnologies for TCR sequencing. High-throughput TCR-beta CDR3 sequencing of genomic DNA from most patients was performed by Adaptive Biotechnologies. The original pipeline was this. TCR sequencing data for approximately 17 patients were retrieved from Adaptive's ImmunoSEQ software; a few other patients were processed with MiXCR and VDJtools. To correct CD4 versus CD8 sorting errors, any sequence found in both subsets at a frequency ratio below 5:1 was removed. Because the origin of CDR3 nucleotide sequences shared between donor and recipient could not be assigned, those sequences were removed. At least 2-fold expansion over unstimulated cells and a minimum CFSE-low frequency of 0.002% (template counts) or 0.001% (read counts) were required for clones to be classified as alloreactive. Clones detected in sequenced pre-transplant spleen, lymph node, or MLR CFSE-low populations of the donor or recipient were defined as mappable. Cumulative frequency of alloreactive clones was calculated as a percentage of all sequences weighted by copy number. What TCRdb holds here is the immuneACCESS table cut down to in-frame rearrangements. Part of the clones is not present; checked against another copy, under half of the missing clones reflect an unresolved V gene, and the others are unexplained. For V, J and clone size, that table is used; D and trimming come from the DNA. Present in this sample are over 55,000 clones, about 92% of which were seen just once. In total, the top ten clones hold about 1.3% of the sample.

The chain couples TRBV9 to TRBJ1-2; 10 of the junction bases match TRBD1. The starting material was unstimulated CD8+ T cells sorted from spleen or lymph node cells, obtained before intestinal transplant. The TCR sequence derives from a human donor who received an intestinal transplant. The CDR3 protein sequence reads: CASSVGTGANYGYTF. The sequenced DNA is TGTGCCAGCAGCGTGGGGACAGGGGCTAACTATGGCTACACCTTC.